The source of this TCR beta chain is a study of cytomegalovirus exposure and HLA in healthy donors. Overall study findings and caveats: Many donors carried some public TCRs, although rarity characterized most TCR sequences. Some TCR beta chains (around 180 of them) were listed as cytomegalovirus-associated. V segments that were indistinguishable, TRBV6-2 and TRBV6-3 among them, were omitted from analysis.

V was trimmed by 1 base and J by 4 bases, leaving 17 bases between them. Germline lookup yields CDR1 LGHNA and CDR2 YNFKEQ. The CDR3 is 18 amino acids. The PCR had 60 Vbeta and 13 Jbeta primers. Some clones are missing from TCRdb's copy, which holds only in-frame ones; the method was immunoSEQ multiplex PCR. Of about 170,000 clones in the sample, roughly 84% were seen once. In regard to this clone: Its specificity is unknown.

The chain recombines TRBV4-2 with TRBJ2-6, with a tentative D call TRBD1 (5 bases). The receptor was isolated from a male donor in good health and CMV-seronegative. Sequencing input: PBMCs. The DNA of the CDR3 is TGTGCCAGCAGCCAAGGAGCTACCAGGGCGGCCGGGGCCAACGTCCTGACTTTC. Amino acid sequence: CASSQGATRAAGANVLTF.